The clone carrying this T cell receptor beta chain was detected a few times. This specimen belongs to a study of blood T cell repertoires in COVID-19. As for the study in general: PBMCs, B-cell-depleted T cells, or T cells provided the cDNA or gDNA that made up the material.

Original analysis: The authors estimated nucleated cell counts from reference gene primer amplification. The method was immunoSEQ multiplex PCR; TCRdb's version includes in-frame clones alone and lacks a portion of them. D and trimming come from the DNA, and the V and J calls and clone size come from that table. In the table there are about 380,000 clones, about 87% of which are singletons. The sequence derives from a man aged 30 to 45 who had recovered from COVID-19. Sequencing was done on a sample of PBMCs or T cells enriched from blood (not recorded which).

The CDR3 nucleotides are TGTGCCAGCAGCCTACGACAGGGTGGACGGTCACCCCTCCACTTT. This sequence encodes CASSLRQGGRSPLHF. The rearrangement joins TRBV27 to TRBJ1-6; 7 bases fit TRBD1. The CDR3 spans 15 residues. The J segment lost 10 bases and the V segment lost 6 bases, leaving 12 bases of the junction unmatched. Germline V gene sequence: CDR1 MNHEY, CDR2 SMNVEV (reference sequence).